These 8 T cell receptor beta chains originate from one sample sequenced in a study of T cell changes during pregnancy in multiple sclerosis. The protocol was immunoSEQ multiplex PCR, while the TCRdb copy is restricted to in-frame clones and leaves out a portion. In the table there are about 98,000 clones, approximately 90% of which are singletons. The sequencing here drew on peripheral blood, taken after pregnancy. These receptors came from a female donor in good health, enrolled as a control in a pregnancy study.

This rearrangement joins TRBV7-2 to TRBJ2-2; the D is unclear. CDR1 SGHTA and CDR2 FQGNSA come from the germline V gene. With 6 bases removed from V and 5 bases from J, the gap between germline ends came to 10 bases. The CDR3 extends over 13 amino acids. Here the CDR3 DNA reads TGTGCCAGCAGTTTTGACGGGACCGGGGAGCTGTTTTTT. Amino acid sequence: CASSFDGTGELFF.

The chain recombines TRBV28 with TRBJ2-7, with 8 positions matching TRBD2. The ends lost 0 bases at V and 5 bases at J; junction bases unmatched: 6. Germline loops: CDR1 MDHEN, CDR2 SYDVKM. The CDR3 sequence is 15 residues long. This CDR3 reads CASSLWSGSAHEQYF. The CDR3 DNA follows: TGTGCCAGCAGTTTATGGAGCGGGAGCGCCCACGAGCAGTACTTC. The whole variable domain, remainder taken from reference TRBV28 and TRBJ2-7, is DVKVTQSSRYLVKRTGEKVFLECVQDMDHENMFWYRQDPGLGLRLIYFSYDVKMKEKGDIPEGYSVSREKKERFSLILESASTNQTSMYLCASSLWSGSAHEQYFGPGTRLTVT.

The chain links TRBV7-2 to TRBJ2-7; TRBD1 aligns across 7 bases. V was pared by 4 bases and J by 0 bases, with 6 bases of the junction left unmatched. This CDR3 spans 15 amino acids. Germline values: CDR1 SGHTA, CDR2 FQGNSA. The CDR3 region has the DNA TGTGCCAGCAGCTCCTGGACAGGAGGCTCCTACGAGCAGTACTTC. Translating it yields CASSSWTGGSYEQYF.

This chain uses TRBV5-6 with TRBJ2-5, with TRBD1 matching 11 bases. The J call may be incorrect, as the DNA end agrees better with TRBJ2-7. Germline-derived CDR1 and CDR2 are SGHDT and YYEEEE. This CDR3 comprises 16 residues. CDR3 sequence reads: CASSLYGTGGSYEQYF. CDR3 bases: TGTGCCAGCAGCTTGTATGGGACAGGGGGCTCCTACGAGCAGTACTTC.

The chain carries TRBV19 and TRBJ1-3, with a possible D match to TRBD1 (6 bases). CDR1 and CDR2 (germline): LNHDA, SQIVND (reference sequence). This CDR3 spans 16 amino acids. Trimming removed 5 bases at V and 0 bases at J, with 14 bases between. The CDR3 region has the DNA TGTGCCAGTAGTGTCTCACAGGGCGACTCTGGAAACACCATATATTTT. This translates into CASSVSQGDSGNTIYF.

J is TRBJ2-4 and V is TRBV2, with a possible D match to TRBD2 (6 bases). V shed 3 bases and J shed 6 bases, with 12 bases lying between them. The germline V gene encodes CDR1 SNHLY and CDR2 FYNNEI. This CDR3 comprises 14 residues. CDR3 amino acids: CASSDGTGINIQYF. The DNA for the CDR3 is TGTGCCAGCAGTGACGGGACTGGAATAAACATTCAGTACTTC.

The CDR3 DNA sequence: TGTGCCAGCACCGAAGGACCCGGGGTTAGAGCTTTCTTT. This sequence encodes CASTEGPGVRAFF. The chain has TRBV6-6 and TRBJ1-1; D gene unclear. Germline V lookup: CDR1 MNHNY, CDR2 SVGAGI (reference sequence). The CDR3 loop spans 13 amino acids. V was trimmed by 7 bases and J by 10 bases, leaving 19 bases between them.

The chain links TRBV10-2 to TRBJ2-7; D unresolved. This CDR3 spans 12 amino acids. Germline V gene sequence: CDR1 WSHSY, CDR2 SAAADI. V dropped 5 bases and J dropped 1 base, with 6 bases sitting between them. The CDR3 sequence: CASSTGSYEQYF. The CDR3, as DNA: TGCGCCAGCAGTACCGGGTCCTACGAGCAGTACTTC.